Below are 21 T cell receptor beta chains sequenced from a single sample in a study of cytomegalovirus exposure and HLA in healthy donors. Researchers ran the PCR with 60 Vbeta and 13 Jbeta primers. Assay used: immunoSEQ multiplex PCR; TCRdb lists only in-frame clones, some missing. Of 100,000 or so clones detected, 70% to 85% appear once; the ten largest clones hold 5% to 5.5%. Sequenced material: PBMCs. The origin of the receptors is a man under 40 in good health and CMV-seropositive.

The chain employs TRBV6-6 and TRBJ1-1; D not resolved. CDR3 length: 12 residues. Deletions cut 7 bases from V and 4 bases from J, with 10 bases between. Germline V gives CDR1 MNHNY, CDR2 SVGAGI (reference sequence). CDR3 coding DNA: TGTGCCAGCACCCCACGGGGCACTGAAGCTTTCTTT. Its protein is CASTPRGTEAFF.

The rearrangement joins TRBV28 to TRBJ1-5; 8 nucleotides match TRBD1. Losses at the gene ends were 2 bases for V and 7 bases for J; bases not matched to a gene: 4. Germline V lookup: CDR1 MDHEN, CDR2 SYDVKM. The CDR3 totals 14 residues. The CDR3 DNA follows: TGTGCCAGCAGTTTAAGGACAGGGAACCAGCCCCAGCATTTT. Its protein is CASSLRTGNQPQHF.

The V call is TRBV4-1, the J call TRBJ1-1, with no clear D. The CDR3 contains 17 residues. From germline, CDR1 is MGHRA and CDR2 YSYEKL. Trimming removed 1 base at V and 0 bases at J, with 15 bases between. CDR3 nucleotide sequence: TGCGCCAGCAGCCAAGGTAGTAACAGATTGATGAACACTGAAGCTTTCTTT. This translates into CASSQGSNRLMNTEAFF.

This sequence joins TRBV27 and TRBJ1-5, with D perhaps matching TRBD1 (5 bases). The CDR3 is 14 amino acids. CDR1 is MNHEY and CDR2 is SMNVEV in the germline V gene (reference sequence). V lost 3 bases to trimming and J lost 0 bases, with 6 bases between them. CDR3 residues: CASSFRGSNQPQHF. The CDR3 DNA reads as TGTGCCAGCAGTTTTAGGGGTAGCAATCAGCCCCAGCATTTT.

The genes are TRBV29-1 and TRBJ2-7, with 7 bases identical to TRBD1. After removal of 6 bases from V and 0 bases from J, the junction contained 8 bases not matched to a gene. The CDR3 length is 14 residues. Germline V CDR1 and CDR2: SQVTM, ANQGSEA. The CDR3 bases are TGCAGCGTGAAACTGACAGGGAGCTCCTACGAGCAGTACTTC. Translating it yields CSVKLTGSSYEQYF.

This clone was seen a single time. The chain links TRBV19 to TRBJ1-2; D may be TRBD1 (6 bases). The CDR3 length is 15 residues. The germline CDR1 and CDR2 sequences are LNHDA and SQIVND (reference sequence). The V gene lost 5 bases and the J gene lost 6 bases, with 19 bases spanning the gap. The CDR3 region is CASSAGRGIMNGYTF. CDR3 nucleotide sequence: TGTGCCAGTAGTGCCGGAAGGGGGATAATGAATGGCTACACCTTC.

This clone was seen more than once but under ten times. V gene TRBV5-1 combines with J gene TRBJ2-5; 10 positions agree with TRBD2. Germline lookup yields CDR1 SGHRS and CDR2 YFSETQ. The CDR3 consists of 15 residues. J lost 2 bases, V lost 4 bases, and 5 bases had no gene match. CDR3 nucleotides: TGCGCCAGCAGCCGTAGCGGGGGGATACAAGAGACCCAGTACTTC. Translation: CASSRSGGIQETQYF.

The chain couples TRBV5-4 to TRBJ1-6; 10 bases line up with TRBD1. CDR1 is SGHNT and CDR2 is YYREEE in the germline V gene (reference sequence). V dropped 4 bases and J dropped 7; count of bases not matched to a gene: 5. This CDR3 is built from 15 residues. Here the CDR3 reads CASSPGQGPNSPLHF. Written as DNA, the CDR3 is TGTGCCAGCAGCCCGGGACAGGGGCCGAATTCACCCCTCCACTTT.

The chain carries TRBV4-1 and TRBJ1-1; 7 nucleotides match TRBD1. The CDR3 contains 17 residues. J gave up 7 bases and V 0 bases, and 14 bases lay outside the gene matches. Germline-derived CDR1 and CDR2 are MGHRA and YSYEKL. The CDR3 bases are TGCGCCAGCAGCCAAGAGGTGGGACAGCTTAGGGTCGATGAAGCTTTCTTT. This gives the protein CASSQEVGQLRVDEAFF.

This chain connects TRBV6-5 to TRBJ2-2; 9 bases agree with TRBD1. The CDR3 is 14 amino acids. From germline, CDR1 is MNHEY and CDR2 SVGAGI. V shed 6 bases, J shed 7 bases, and the junction held 6 bases outside the gene matches. The CDR3 region is CASRGQGFIGELFF. Here the CDR3 DNA reads TGTGCCAGCAGGGGACAGGGTTTCATCGGGGAGCTGTTTTTT.

The CDR3 loop reads CSVEAGPGTEAFF. DNA for the CDR3: TGCAGCGTTGAGGCAGGGCCCGGCACTGAAGCTTTCTTT. This chain connects TRBV29-1 to TRBJ1-1; possibly TRBD1 for D (5 bases). V lost 3 bases to trimming and J lost 4 bases, with 12 bases between them. The CDR3 runs to 13 residues. Germline CDR1 is SQVTM and CDR2 is ANQGSEA.

The chain recombines TRBV5-1 with TRBJ1-6; 7 bases line up with TRBD1. Unmatched junction bases numbered 7, after V lost 4 bases and J lost 6 bases. CDR3 length equals 15 residues. Germline V gives CDR1 SGHRS, CDR2 YFSETQ. The CDR3 nucleotides are TGCGCCAGCAGCCCCGGGACAGCCAGTAATTCACCCCTCCACTTT. Residues: CASSPGTASNSPLHF.

V and J are TRBV13 and TRBJ2-7, with D possibly matching TRBD1 (5 bases). The CDR3 covers 14 residues. CDR1 and CDR2 from the germline V gene are PRHDT and FYEKMQ (reference sequence). Trimming pared 5 bases from V and 3 bases from J, leaving 14 bases between. CDR3 coding DNA: TGTGCCAGCAGCCCCCTGGGCAGGGTCTACGAGCAGTACGTC. It codes for CASSPLGRVYEQYV.

The V and J genes are TRBV5-1 and TRBJ1-1, with 9 bases aligning to TRBD1. CDR1 is SGHRS, CDR2 YFSETQ, per germline. V lost 3 bases to trimming and J lost 6 bases; unmatched junction nucleotides: 3. This CDR3 has 13 amino acids. As DNA, the CDR3 is TGCGCCAGCAGCTCGACAGGGGGGGCTGAAGCTTTCTTT. Encoded protein: CASSSTGGAEAFF. Full variable domain (remainder filled in from reference TRBV5-1 and TRBJ1-1): KAGVTQTPRYLIKTRGQQVTLSCSPISGHRSVSWYQQTPGQGLQFLFEYFSETQRNKGNFPGRFSGRQFSNSRSEMNVSTLELGDSALYLCASSSTGGAEAFFGQGTRLTVV.

On this clone: The junction departs from germline at one end; a sequencing error may be responsible. The genes are TRBV5-1 and TRBJ2-1, with TRBD2 matching 9 bases. The CDR3 sequence is 14 residues long. CDR1 is SGHRS and CDR2 is YFSETQ in the germline V gene. This chain's CDR3 is CASSSGGRAGEQFF. The CDR3 region has the DNA TGTGCCAGCAGCTCCGGCGGGAGGGCCGGTGAGCAGTTCTTC. Supplemented by reference TRBV5-1 and TRBJ2-1, the full variable domain reads KAGVTQTPRYLIKTRGQQVTLSCSPISGHRSVSWYQQTPGQGLQFLFEYFSETQRNKGNFPGRFSGRQFSNSRSEMNVSTLELGDSALYLCASSSGGRAGEQFFGPGTRLTVL.

CDR3: CASSFSGDSTDTQYF. Here the CDR3 DNA reads TGTGCCAGCAGCTTTAGCGGGGACTCCACAGATACGCAGTATTTT. The gene calls are TRBV7-3 and TRBJ2-3; 8 bases are a match to TRBD2. Unmatched junction bases numbered 4, after V lost 3 bases and J lost 2 bases. In germline, CDR1 is SGHTA, CDR2 FQGTGA. This CDR3 has 15 residues.

The chain carries TRBV2 and TRBJ1-1; 8 bases align to TRBD1. The CDR3 spans 15 residues. The germline V gene has CDR1 SNHLY and CDR2 FYNNEI. Trimming at V came to 0 bases and at J to 1 base, leaving 1 base not matched to a gene. CDR3 loop: CASSEADRGNTEAFF. CDR3 bases: TGTGCCAGCAGTGAAGCCGACAGGGGGAACACTGAAGCTTTCTTT.

The genes are TRBV5-6 and TRBJ1-3; tentatively, D is TRBD1 (6 bases). Trimming stripped 1 base from V and 1 base from J, with 12 bases between. This CDR3 is 16 amino acids long. Germline assignment: CDR1 SGHDT and CDR2 YYEEEE. DNA of the CDR3: TGTGCCAGCAGCTTGTATCGGACAGAATCTGGAAACACCATATATTTT. The encoded protein is CASSLYRTESGNTIYF. Full variable domain (remainder filled in from reference TRBV5-6 and TRBJ1-3): DAGVTQSPTHLIKTRGQQVTLRCSPKSGHDTVSWYQQALGQGPQFIFQYYEEEERQRGNFPDRFSGHQFPNYSSELNVNALLLGDSALYLCASSLYRTESGNTIYFGEGSWLTVV.

This clone was seen just once. The chain uses TRBV18 and TRBJ1-1; D may be TRBD1 (5 bases). The V gene lost 3 bases and the J gene lost 1 base, with 12 bases spanning the gap. Germline CDR1 is KGHSH and CDR2 is LQKENI. There are 15 residues in the CDR3. The CDR3 is CASSPGQLRNTEAFF. CDR3 sequence (DNA): TGTGCCAGCTCACCCGGACAATTAAGGAACACTGAAGCTTTCTTT.

The rearrangement joins TRBV7-9 to TRBJ2-5, with D perhaps TRBD2 (5 bases). Between the trimmed V and J ends, which lost 4 bases and 7 bases, there was a span of 13 bases. Germline lookup yields CDR1 SEHNR and CDR2 FQNEAQ (reference sequence). The CDR3 loop spans 13 amino acids. The chain's CDR3 is CASSYPTEGTQYF. The CDR3 coding sequence is TGTGCCAGCAGCTACCCCACAGAGGGGACCCAGTACTTC.

By share, this clone ranks as medium-sized (0.01 to 0.1%). The gene calls are TRBV11-3 and TRBJ2-1, with D possibly TRBD2 on 6 matching bases. In germline, CDR1 is SGHNT, CDR2 YENEEA. The V end was cut by 4 bases, the J end by 9 bases, with 13 bases between. The CDR3 sequence is 13 residues long. The CDR3 protein is CASSSSGRGEQFF. DNA of the CDR3: TGTGCCAGCAGCTCCTCCGGGAGAGGTGAGCAGTTCTTC.